The clone carrying this T cell receptor (beta chain) was detected a few times. The table came from immunoSEQ multiplex PCR; TCRdb's copy has only in-frame clones and leaves some out. The sample contains fewer than 100,000 clones, 84% of which appear only once. This sample is drawn from a study of blood T cell repertoires in COVID-19. The CDR3 runs to 15 residues. V was shortened by 7 bases and J by 4 bases, with 18 bases between the two germline ends. CDR1 is SNHLY and CDR2 is FYNNEI in the germline V gene. The clonotype comes from a woman aged 45 to 65 with acute or convalescent COVID-19. V and J are TRBV2 and TRBJ2-3; perhaps TRBD2 as D (6 bases). Sample: peripheral blood. The CDR3 loop reads CASKVATRDADTQYF. The DNA for the CDR3 is TGTGCCAGCAAGGTCGCGACTAGAGACGCAGATACGCAGTATTTT.